This T cell receptor beta chain came from a study of T cell changes during pregnancy in multiple sclerosis. Sequenced by immunoSEQ multiplex PCR; TCRdb stores in-frame clones only, minus some. The sample includes 55,000 or so clones, around 92% of them seen just once. With 2 bases clipped from V and 0 bases from J, the junction kept 15 bases outside the gene matches. Germline CDR1 and CDR2: ENHRY and SYGVKD. The CDR3 sequence is 20 residues long. V usage is TRBV10-3 and J usage is TRBJ2-1; 8 nucleotides align to TRBD1. The sequence was collected from a female donor in good health, enrolled as a control in a pregnancy study. The sequencing used CD4+ T cells from peripheral blood mononuclear cells, collected after pregnancy. The CDR3, as DNA: TGTGCCATCAGTGAGCCCGGGACAGGAGTAGGAAAGAGCTCCTACAATGAGCAGTTCTTC. Protein sequence: CAISEPGTGVGKSSYNEQFF.